This T cell receptor (beta chain) appears in the sequencing data of a study of T cells after yellow fever vaccination. Template switching by 5'RACE produced TCR cDNA, adding a universal primer site and UMIs. Using its own MiXCR run on the 5' RACE reads, TCRdb lists one record per CDR3 protein. The sample holds under 200,000 distinct CDR3 sequences; 8% to 13% are singletons and the top ten take 36%. CDR1 is SGHRS, CDR2 YFSETQ, per germline. The CDR3 totals 15 residues. This clonotype was observed a single time. One junction end disagrees with the germline gene, perhaps due to a read error. The receptor's source is a man between 18 and 35 years old who received the YFV17D yellow fever vaccine. This chain joins TRBV5-1 and TRBJ1-1; 7 bases align to TRBD1. This specimen was CD8+ T cells sorted from PBMCs, taken 15 days after the yellow fever booster vaccination. The CDR3 nucleotides are TGCGCCGGCAGCTTGGCTACAGGGGTGAACACTGAAGCTTTCTTT. Its protein is CAGSLATGVNTEAFF.